The clone carrying this T cell receptor beta chain has only a few counts. The sample is drawn from a study of regulatory T cells in long-lasting Graves disease. Germline V gene data show CDR1 as DFQATT and CDR2 as SNEGSKA (reference sequence). The CDR3 has 12 residues. The germline V and J ends were trimmed by 3 bases and 2 bases, with 8 bases remaining between them. Time point specified: newly diagnosed GD, antithyroid drugs for less than 3 months. Researchers made the TCR library from RNA that was extracted from PBMCs. Building of the TCR beta libraries involved iRepertoire HTBI primers and Arm-PCR of CDR3 regions. MiXCR, run by TCRdb on the multiplex PCR reads, gives a single entry per CDR3 protein. The sample gives 500,000 or so distinct CDR3 sequences, more than 15% of which show up once; roughly 25% is in the top ten. This sample was shared with a second study, whose subject was T cells in Graves' hyperthyroidism and ophthalmopathy.

The sequence was obtained from a woman aged 35-65 years with Graves disease. This material consisted of peripheral blood mononuclear cells (PBMCs), taken at new diagnosis, from a patient treated with antithyroid drugs. The rearrangement joins TRBV20-1 to TRBJ2-7; D perhaps matches TRBD1 (6 bases). CDR3: CSASAGAYEQYF. The CDR3 nucleotides are TGCAGTGCTAGTGCAGGGGCCTACGAGCAGTACTTC.